The 30 T cell receptor beta chains given below trace back to one sample, sequenced in a study of T cell responses to AZD1222 COVID-19 vaccine. The table came from immunoSEQ multiplex PCR; TCRdb's copy has only in-frame clones and leaves some out. The data show roughly 92,000 clones, around 89% seen once. The specimen comprised peripheral blood, sampled on day 0 of AZD1222 vaccination. These TCRs come from an adult in good health.

The V and J genes are TRBV6-1 and TRBJ1-2, with TRBD1 matching 8 bases. Losses at the gene ends were 1 base for V and 3 bases for J; bases not matched to a gene: 16. CDR3 size: 19 residues. Looked up from germline, CDR1 is MNHNS and CDR2 is SASEGT. The CDR3 bases are TGTGCCAGCAGTGAAGATCCCGGGCAGGGGGCGGGTGCTGACTATGGCTACACCTTC. Translated: CASSEDPGQGAGADYGYTF.

The chain is built from TRBV5-1 and TRBJ2-3, with D perhaps matching TRBD2 (7 bases). V lost 0 bases and J 2 bases, leaving 10 bases between the germline ends. The CDR3 extends over 15 amino acids. Germline values: CDR1 SGHRS, CDR2 YFSETQ. The CDR3: CASSLEGGPTDTQYF. CDR3 in DNA: TGCGCCAGCAGCTTGGAGGGGGGGCCCACAGATACGCAGTATTTT.

This sequence joins TRBV27 and TRBJ2-1, with D perhaps matching TRBD1 (6 bases). This CDR3 spans 16 amino acids. Germline V lookup: CDR1 MNHEY, CDR2 SMNVEV (reference sequence). The germline V and J ends were trimmed by 6 bases and 4 bases, with 19 bases remaining between them. DNA of the CDR3: TGTGCCAGCAGAGTATTAGGACAGTACGTTTACAATGAGCAGTTCTTC. It codes for CASRVLGQYVYNEQFF.

J is TRBJ1-2 and V is TRBV19; D is ambiguous. CDR1 LNHDA and CDR2 SQIVND come from the germline V gene (reference sequence). The V end was cut by 7 bases, the J end by 1 base, with 13 bases between. The CDR3 is 14 amino acids. This CDR3 reads CASITPGGNYGYTF. The CDR3 DNA is TGTGCCAGTATCACACCCGGCGGTAACTATGGCTACACCTTC.

The rearrangement uses TRBV19 and TRBJ2-1, with D hard to call. The CDR3 is 13 amino acids. With 2 bases removed from V and 8 bases from J, the gap between germline ends came to 10 bases. The germline V gene has CDR1 LNHDA and CDR2 SQIVND (reference sequence). CDR3: CASSIKLSYEQFF. The CDR3, as DNA: TGTGCCAGTAGTATAAAACTATCCTATGAGCAGTTCTTC. Complete variable domain (other parts from reference TRBV19 and TRBJ2-1): DGGITQSPKYLFRKEGQNVTLSCEQNLNHDAMYWYRQDPGQGLRLIYYSQIVNDFQKGDIAEGYSVSREKKESFPLTVTSAQKNPTAFYLCASSIKLSYEQFFGPGTRLTVL.

This chain uses TRBV24-1 with TRBJ1-4; D gene ambiguous. Germline assignment: CDR1 KGHDR and CDR2 SFDVKD. This CDR3 comprises 14 residues. The V and J ends lost 2 bases and 9 bases respectively, with 12 bases between them. CDR3 sequence: CATSDSAGVQKLFF. CDR3 nucleotide sequence: TGTGCCACCAGTGATTCCGCCGGAGTGCAAAAACTGTTTTTT.

This chain connects TRBV4-3 to TRBJ2-1; D is unresolved. Germline V gene sequence: CDR1 LGHNA, CDR2 YSLEER. The germline V and J ends were trimmed by 1 base and 6 bases, with 13 bases remaining between them. The CDR3 sequence is 15 residues long. CDR3 sequence: CASSQGFRRTNEQFF. In nucleotides, the CDR3 is TGCGCCAGCAGCCAAGGGTTTCGACGGACCAATGAGCAGTTCTTC.

The V call is TRBV14, the J call TRBJ1-2; 7 nucleotides line up with TRBD1. CDR1 SGHDN and CDR2 FVKESK come from the germline V gene. The CDR3 covers 15 residues. V dropped 3 bases and J dropped 2; count of bases not matched to a gene: 6. CDR3 nucleotide sequence: TGTGCCAGCAGCCACATACAGGGGTGGAACTATGGCTACACCTTC. Encoded protein: CASSHIQGWNYGYTF.

This clone was counted between two and nine times. The chain couples TRBV9 to TRBJ2-3; possibly TRBD1 or TRBD2 for D (5 bases each). This CDR3 region has 16 residues. Germline CDR1 SGDLS, CDR2 YYNGEE. V was pared by 1 base and J by 2 bases, with 14 bases between. CDR3 in DNA: TGTGCCAGCAGCGTAACGGGCCGAGGGGCCACAGATACGCAGTATTTT. Protein: CASSVTGRGATDTQYF.

This chain links TRBV7-2 with TRBJ1-1, with a tentative D call TRBD1 (5 bases). The CDR3 has 13 amino acids. The V and J ends lost 7 bases and 8 bases respectively, with 17 bases between them. Germline V CDR1 and CDR2: SGHTA, FQGNSA. The CDR3 is CASNKLLRDEAFF. Here the CDR3 DNA reads TGTGCCAGCAATAAACTCCTCCGGGACGAAGCTTTCTTT. The full variable domain, with the rest looked up from reference TRBV7-2 and TRBJ1-1, is GAGVSQSPSNKVTEKGKDVELRCDPISGHTALYWYRQSLGQGLEFLIYFQGNSAPDKSGLPSDRFSAERTGGSVSTLTIQRTQQEDSAVYLCASNKLLRDEAFFGQGTRLTVV.

The rearrangement uses TRBV5-6 and TRBJ2-5, with D perhaps matching TRBD2 (6 bases). Germline assignment: CDR1 SGHDT and CDR2 YYEEEE. The CDR3 totals 15 residues. The V and J ends lost 5 bases and 2 bases respectively, with 16 bases between them. The chain's CDR3 is CASRGLDALQETQYF. The CDR3 DNA follows: TGTGCCAGCAGGGGACTGGACGCACTTCAAGAGACCCAGTACTTC.

V usage is TRBV5-1 and J usage is TRBJ2-7; D call uncertain. The V end lost 4 bases, the J end lost 4 bases, and 15 bases lay between the germline ends. The CDR3 is 14 residues long. The germline V gene encodes CDR1 SGHRS and CDR2 YFSETQ. The CDR3 nucleotides are TGCGCCAGCAGCCCCACCATCGACGGGTACGAGCAGTACTTC. This sequence encodes CASSPTIDGYEQYF.

The chain joins TRBV2 to TRBJ2-7, with a weak D call TRBD1 (7 bases). The V and J ends lost 3 bases and 4 bases respectively, with 10 bases between them. There are 13 residues in the CDR3. Germline V gene lookup returns CDR1 SNHLY and CDR2 FYNNEI. CDR3 nucleotides: TGTGCCAGCAGTGAGACAGGGAGGTACGAGCAGTACTTC. This gives the protein CASSETGRYEQYF.

The genes are TRBV4-2 and TRBJ2-3; D tentatively reads TRBD1 or TRBD2 (6 bases each). There are 16 residues in the CDR3. From germline, CDR1 is LGHNA and CDR2 YNFKEQ. The V end lost 0 bases, the J end lost 4 bases, and 14 bases lay between the germline ends. For the CDR3, the DNA is TGTGCCAGCAGCCAAGATATCGGGGGCGCATCAGATACGCAGTATTTT. This codes for CASSQDIGGASDTQYF.

The chain has TRBV7-6 and TRBJ2-7; possible D gene TRBD1, 7 bases. The V gene lost 5 bases and the J gene lost 5 bases, with 22 bases spanning the gap. Germline loops: CDR1 SGHVS, CDR2 FNYEAQ. The length of the CDR3 is 16 residues. CDR3 DNA sequence: TGTGCCAGCAGCCTGCGGGACAGCGAATCCCCGCACGAGCAGTACTTC. Amino acids: CASSLRDSESPHEQYF.

This clone was observed once. V is TRBV19 and J is TRBJ2-1; TRBD2 is a possible D gene (6 bases). This CDR3 is 12 amino acids long. Germline assignment: CDR1 LNHDA and CDR2 SQIVND (reference sequence). V was cut by 5 bases and J by 12 bases, with 14 bases left in between. CDR3 sequence reads: CASSPLGGVQFF. The CDR3 DNA reads as TGTGCCAGTAGTCCCCTGGGAGGAGTGCAGTTCTTC.

This clone qualifies as medium-sized. The V call is TRBV7-2, the J call TRBJ2-7; D is possibly TRBD1 or TRBD2 (5 bases each). Germline values: CDR1 SGHTA, CDR2 FQGNSA. This CDR3 region has 14 residues. Trimming cost V 8 bases and J 5 bases, with 19 bases left between them. For the CDR3, the DNA is TGTGCCAGCCGTTTTGGGTATGGGGGAAACGAGCAGTACTTC. Protein: CASRFGYGGNEQYF.

The J gene is TRBJ1-4, the V gene TRBV27; D not resolved. Trimming pared 3 bases from V and 7 bases from J, leaving 12 bases between. Germline CDR1 MNHEY, CDR2 SMNVEV (reference sequence). This CDR3 has 14 residues. The CDR3 nucleotides read TGTGCCAGCAGTTTTGTGGAGTATATTGAAAAACTGTTTTTT. It is translated as CASSFVEYIEKLFF.

The chain combines TRBV5-1 with TRBJ1-4, with D hard to call. This CDR3 is 15 amino acids long. Germline-derived CDR1 and CDR2 are SGHRS and YFSETQ. Trimming pared 4 bases from V and 0 bases from J, leaving 10 bases between. The CDR3 coding sequence is TGCGCCAGCAGCCTCGGAAGGTCAACTAATGAAAAACTGTTTTTT. It is translated as CASSLGRSTNEKLFF.

The J gene is TRBJ2-3, the V gene TRBV3-1 (or the pseudogene TRBV3-2), with TRBD2 matching over 8 bases. V lost 4 bases, J lost 1 base, and 7 bases stayed unmatched. Germline V gene sequence: CDR1 LGHDT, CDR2 YNNKEL (reference sequence). The CDR3 is 16 amino acids. In DNA, the CDR3 is TGTGCCAGCAGCCTTACAGCGGGGGCCCGCACAGATACGCAGTATTTT. It encodes CASSLTAGARTDTQYF.

This chain links TRBV6-5 with TRBJ1-1, with a tentative D call TRBD1 (5 bases). The CDR3 has 15 residues. Germline-derived CDR1 and CDR2 are MNHEY and SVGAGI. The V end lost 10 bases, the J end lost 0 bases, and 18 bases lay between the germline ends. The CDR3 DNA reads as TGTGCCATCCCCGGGGCAGCAACTATGAACACTGAAGCTTTCTTT. Translation gives CAIPGAATMNTEAFF.

The V gene is TRBV3-1 (or the pseudogene TRBV3-2), the J gene TRBJ2-5, with D possibly being TRBD1 or TRBD2 (5 bases each). Trimming shortened V by 0 bases and J by 0 bases, and 11 bases separated the two germline ends. This CDR3 spans 16 amino acids. Germline V CDR1 and CDR2: LGHDT, YNNKEL (reference sequence). CDR3 DNA: TGTGCCAGCAGCCAAGATGGCAGGGAGAACCAAGAGACCCAGTACTTC. Encoded protein: CASSQDGRENQETQYF.

This chain uses TRBV27 with TRBJ1-3; possible D gene TRBD1, 5 bases. This CDR3 is 16 amino acids long. The V gene lost 5 bases and the J gene lost 5 bases, with 19 bases spanning the gap. Per germline, CDR1 MNHEY and CDR2 SMNVEV (reference sequence). The CDR3 loop is CASSPHGATGRNTIYF. The CDR3 nucleotides are TGTGCCAGCAGTCCGCACGGGGCTACAGGAAGAAACACCATATATTTT.

This rearrangement joins TRBV5-1 to TRBJ1-5; no reliable D call. V gave up 5 bases and J gave up 4 bases, with 16 bases separating them. The germline gives CDR1 SGHRS, CDR2 YFSETQ. CDR3 size: 15 residues. CDR3 region: CASRMGTQENQPQHF. The CDR3 DNA is TGCGCCAGCAGAATGGGAACGCAGGAAAATCAGCCCCAGCATTTT.

This chain uses TRBV10-3 with TRBJ1-5; D not resolved. Trimming left V 4 bases short and J 2 bases short, with 6 bases between. The CDR3 is made up of 13 amino acids. CDR1 is ENHRY, CDR2 SYGVKD, per germline. The DNA for the CDR3 is TGTGCCATCAGTGCGGGAGGCAATCAGCCCCAGCATTTT. Translated: CAISAGGNQPQHF.

This clone was counted once. CDR3 region: CASSYRGGAGNTIYF. The CDR3 nucleotides are TGTGCCAGCAGTTATCGCGGGGGGGCTGGAAACACCATATATTTT. The V and J genes are TRBV27 and TRBJ1-3; perhaps TRBD1 as D (5 bases). CDR3 size: 15 residues. V was cut by 4 bases and J by 2 bases, with 12 bases left in between. Looked up from germline, CDR1 is MNHEY and CDR2 is SMNVEV (reference sequence).

V gene TRBV29-1 combines with J gene TRBJ1-3; D uncertain. The CDR3 covers 13 residues. V lost 6 bases and J lost 0, with 9 bases in between. Germline CDR1 SQVTM, CDR2 ANQGSEA. The CDR3 reads CSVRIDSGNTIYF. The CDR3 DNA reads TGCAGCGTCCGCATTGACTCTGGAAACACCATATATTTT.

CDR3 sequence reads: CASSPRAQGSLETQYF. For the CDR3, the DNA is TGTGCCAGCAGCCCTAGGGCACAGGGGAGTTTGGAGACCCAGTACTTC. The V and J genes are TRBV7-2 and TRBJ2-5; 7 nucleotides align to TRBD1. The CDR3 spans 16 residues. With 5 bases clipped from V and 5 bases from J, the junction kept 14 bases outside the gene matches. Per the germline V gene, CDR1 is SGHTA and CDR2 is FQGNSA.

The genes are TRBV7-6 and TRBJ2-7, with TRBD2 matching 13 bases. J lost 7 bases, V lost 4 bases, and 4 bases had no gene match. Germline V lookup: CDR1 SGHVS, CDR2 FNYEAQ. This CDR3 contains 14 residues. This CDR3 reads CASSSPGLAGEQYF. The DNA for the CDR3 is TGTGCCAGCAGCTCTCCGGGACTAGCGGGAGAGCAGTACTTC.

The J gene is TRBJ2-3, the V gene TRBV24-1; the match to TRBD1 covers 8 bases. The CDR3 contains 15 residues. The V gene's germline CDR1 is KGHDR and CDR2 SFDVKD. V was pared by 4 bases and J by 4 bases, with 6 bases of the junction left unmatched. CDR3 sequence reads: CATSEGTGWADTQYF. The CDR3 DNA reads TGTGCCACCAGTGAAGGGACAGGTTGGGCAGATACGCAGTATTTT.